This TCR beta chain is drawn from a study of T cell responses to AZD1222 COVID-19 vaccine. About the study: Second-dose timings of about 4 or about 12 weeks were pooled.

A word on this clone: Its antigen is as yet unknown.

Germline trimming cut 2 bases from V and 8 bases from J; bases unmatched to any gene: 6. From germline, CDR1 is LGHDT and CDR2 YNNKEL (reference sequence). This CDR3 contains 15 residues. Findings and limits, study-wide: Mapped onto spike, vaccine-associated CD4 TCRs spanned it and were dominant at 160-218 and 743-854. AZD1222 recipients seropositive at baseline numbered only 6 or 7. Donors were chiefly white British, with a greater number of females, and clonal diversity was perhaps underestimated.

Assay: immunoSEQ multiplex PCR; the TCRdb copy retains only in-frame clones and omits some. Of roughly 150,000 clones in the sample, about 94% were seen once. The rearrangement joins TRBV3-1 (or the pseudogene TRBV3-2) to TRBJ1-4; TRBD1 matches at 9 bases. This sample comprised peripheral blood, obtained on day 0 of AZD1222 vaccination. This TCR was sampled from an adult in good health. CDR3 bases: TGTGCCAGCAGCCAATGGGGACAGGGAGGCGAAAAACTGTTTTTT. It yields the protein CASSQWGQGGEKLFF.